This T cell receptor beta chain was retrieved from a study of CD8 T cells in ankylosing spondylitis. General study findings and limits: Ankylosing spondylitis blood appeared to carry a characteristic TCR beta motif of several highly homologous variants.

This clonotype was seen a handful of times. The antigen is unknown. Germline and junction disagree at one end, which may indicate a read error. The CDR3 consists of 13 residues. The germline V gene encodes CDR1 LNHNV and CDR2 YYDKDF (reference sequence). TCRdb redid the calling of the 5' RACE reads with MiXCR, one entry per CDR3 protein. This sample has more than 400,000 distinct CDR3 sequences, with roughly 5.3% found just once. The TCR was taken from a male donor with ankylosing spondylitis. V gene TRBV15 combines with J gene TRBJ1-6; D is perhaps TRBD1 (5 bases). Sequencing used blood, either unsorted or a sorted T cell fraction (not recorded which). Here the CDR3 reads CPVGGLQESPLHF. The CDR3 nucleotides are TGCCCTGTGGGGGGTTTACAGGAATCACCCCTCCACTTT.